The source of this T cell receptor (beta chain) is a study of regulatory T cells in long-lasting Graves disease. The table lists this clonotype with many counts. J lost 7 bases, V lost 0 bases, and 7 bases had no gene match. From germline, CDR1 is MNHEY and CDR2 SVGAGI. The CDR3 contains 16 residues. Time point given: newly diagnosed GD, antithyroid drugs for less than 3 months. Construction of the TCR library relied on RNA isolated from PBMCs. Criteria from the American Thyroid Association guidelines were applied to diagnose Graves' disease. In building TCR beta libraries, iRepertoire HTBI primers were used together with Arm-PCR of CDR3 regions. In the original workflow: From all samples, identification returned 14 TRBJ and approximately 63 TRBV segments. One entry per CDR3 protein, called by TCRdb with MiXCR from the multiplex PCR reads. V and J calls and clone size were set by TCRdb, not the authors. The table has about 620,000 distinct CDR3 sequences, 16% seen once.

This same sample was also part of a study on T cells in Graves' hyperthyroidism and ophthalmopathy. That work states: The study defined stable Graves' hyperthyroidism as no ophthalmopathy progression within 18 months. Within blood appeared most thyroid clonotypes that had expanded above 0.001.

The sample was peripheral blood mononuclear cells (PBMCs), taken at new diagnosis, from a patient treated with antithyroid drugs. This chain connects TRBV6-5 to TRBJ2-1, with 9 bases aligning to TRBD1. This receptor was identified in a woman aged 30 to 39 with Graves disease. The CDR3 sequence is CASSYSITGGKNEQFF. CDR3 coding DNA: TGTGCCAGCAGTTACTCGATTACAGGGGGCAAGAATGAGCAGTTCTTC.